The next 8 T cell receptor beta chains were all read from a single sample in a study of cytotoxic CD8 clonotypes in ibrutinib-treated CLL. This table comes from immunoSEQ multiplex PCR, and its TCRdb copy is limited to in-frame clones, with some not included. This sample has about 140,000 clones; 70% to 85% occur once, and the top ten carry 28%. The starting material was PBMCs, obtained after 12 months of ibrutinib treatment. The receptor source for this set is a human donor with chronic lymphocytic leukemia.

The chain combines TRBV6-6 with TRBJ2-1, with 10 bases identical to TRBD1. The J segment lost 6 bases and the V segment lost 6 bases, leaving 2 bases of the junction unmatched. The CDR3 is made up of 13 amino acids. CDR1 and CDR2 (germline): MNHNY, SVGAGI (reference sequence). CDR3 sequence reads: CASRGQGFNEQFF. The DNA for the CDR3 is TGTGCCAGCAGGGGACAGGGGTTCAATGAGCAGTTCTTC.

The rearrangement links TRBV5-1 to TRBJ2-1; 7 bases fit TRBD2. Unmatched junction bases numbered 5, after V lost 3 bases and J lost 2 bases. Germline values: CDR1 SGHRS, CDR2 YFSETQ. This CDR3 comprises 15 residues. CDR3 sequence (DNA): TGCGCCAGCAGCTACCTAGCGGAACCCTACAATGAGCAGTTCTTC. Protein sequence: CASSYLAEPYNEQFF.

V is TRBV9 and J is TRBJ2-7; 9 nucleotides agree with TRBD1. Germline V gene data show CDR1 as SGDLS and CDR2 as YYNGEE. The CDR3 is 15 residues long. Germline trimming cut 0 bases from V and 3 bases from J; bases unmatched to any gene: 4. DNA for the CDR3: TGTGCCAGCAGCGTAGGTTTGGGACAGGGCTACGAGCAGTACTTC. This translates into CASSVGLGQGYEQYF.

The chain has TRBV19 and TRBJ1-1, with D unresolved. V lost 4 bases to trimming and J lost 0 bases, with 3 bases between them. Germline V gene sequence: CDR1 LNHDA, CDR2 SQIVND (reference sequence). The CDR3 length is 12 residues. The CDR3 nucleotides are TGTGCCAGTAGTAACATGAACACTGAAGCTTTCTTT. Amino acids: CASSNMNTEAFF.

The chain carries TRBV6-6 and TRBJ1-1; weak D call: TRBD1 (5 bases). V gave up 2 bases and J gave up 10 bases, with 17 bases separating them. The CDR3 has 14 amino acids. CDR1 and CDR2 from the germline V gene are MNHNY and SVGAGI (reference sequence). The CDR3 DNA sequence: TGTGCCAGCAGTTACCGGGACGGCACGTACGCAGCTTTCTTT. Translated, it gives CASSYRDGTYAAFF.

This clone appeared a few times. The chain combines TRBV30 with TRBJ1-2; D might be TRBD1 (6 bases). Germline V lookup: CDR1 GTSNPN, CDR2 SVGIG (reference sequence). The CDR3 runs 12 residues. With 4 bases removed from V and 7 bases from J, the gap between germline ends came to 13 bases. The CDR3 DNA reads TGTGCCTGGAAAGCAGGGGCGGGTGGCTACACCTTC. Encoded protein: CAWKAGAGGYTF.

V and J are TRBV6-5 and TRBJ2-7; TRBD1 matches 7 bases. Germline-derived CDR1 and CDR2 are MNHEY and SVGAGI. After removal of 6 bases from V and 4 bases from J, the junction contained 9 bases not matched to a gene. The CDR3 is 14 residues long. Here the CDR3 reads CASSDPGQAYEQYF. The CDR3 bases are TGTGCCAGCAGCGACCCTGGACAGGCGTACGAGCAGTACTTC.

This sequence joins TRBV13 and TRBJ1-1, with TRBD1 matching over 9 bases. Trimming cost V 5 bases and J 4 bases; bases outside gene matches: 5. CDR1 is PRHDT and CDR2 is FYEKMQ in the germline V gene (reference sequence). The CDR3 extends over 14 amino acids. The CDR3 region has the DNA TGTGCCAGCAGCCCCGGGACAGGGAGCACTGAAGCTTTCTTT. Encoded protein: CASSPGTGSTEAFF.